This record concerns one TCR beta chain sequence. The data were produced by immunoSEQ multiplex PCR, yet TCRdb's version contains in-frame clones alone and is incomplete. The repertoire includes approximately 2.3 million clones, approximately 93% of them detected once, and about 0.39% sits in the top ten. Healthy and HIV-negative, the adult donors had no recent acute infections or vaccinations. The record originates from a study of shared clonotypes between healthy human individuals. This TCR came from a young man in good health. Some clones in this sample may be carry-over from other donors' samples. Material: naive CD4+ T cells from PBMCs. Subset in this sample: CD45RA+ positively selected.

The CDR3: CASSFGLALDTQYF. DNA for the CDR3: TGCGCCAGCAGCTTCGGACTAGCGTTGGATACGCAGTATTTT. J is TRBJ2-3 and V is TRBV5-1; the match to TRBD2 covers 9 bases. Germline-derived CDR1 and CDR2 are SGHRS and YFSETQ. V shed 2 bases, J shed 6 bases, and the junction held 4 bases outside the gene matches. CDR3 length: 14 residues.